Listed below are T cell receptor beta chains from one sample, sequenced in a study of T-cell memory formation after mild COVID-19. TCRdb redid the calling of the 5' RACE reads with MiXCR, one entry per CDR3 protein. This table has 300,000 or so distinct CDR3 sequences, about 16% appearing once. What was sequenced was PBMCs or a T cell subset sorted from them (not recorded which). These TCRs come from a man between 18 and 29 years old who had mild COVID-19 (a few samples of this study predate the infection). Cell type and time point are not known. The conserved cysteine and the conserved F or W are not part of the CDR3 here. Each record gives: clone size, V gene, J gene, D gene, CDR3 protein. The D gene is left open where the match is weak. Size is stated for part of the rows, as once, few or many counts, or as a class when the clone is expanded.

abundance: -
v_gene: TRBV4-3
j_gene: TRBJ1-1
d_gene: -
CDR3aa: ASSRGEGHTEAF

abundance: few
v_gene: TRBV12-3/TRBV12-4
j_gene: TRBJ1-2
d_gene: -
CDR3aa: ASTPMGGYGYT

abundance: -
v_gene: TRBV7-9
j_gene: TRBJ1-4
d_gene: -
CDR3aa: ASSDTNEKLF

abundance: many
v_gene: TRBV9
j_gene: TRBJ2-5
d_gene: TRBD1
CDR3aa: ASSASPLDRVETQY

abundance: -
v_gene: TRBV20-1
j_gene: TRBJ2-5
d_gene: TRBD2
CDR3aa: SARSTGGQETQY

abundance: few
v_gene: TRBV4-1
j_gene: TRBJ2-2
d_gene: TRBD1
CDR3aa: ASSRGQTTGELF

abundance: many
v_gene: TRBV12-3/TRBV12-4
j_gene: TRBJ2-3
d_gene: -
CDR3aa: ASSSRADTQY

abundance: few
v_gene: TRBV5-6
j_gene: TRBJ1-1
d_gene: -
CDR3aa: ASSLARAGVDTEAF

abundance: few
v_gene: TRBV6-2/TRBV6-3
j_gene: TRBJ2-5
d_gene: TRBD2
CDR3aa: ASSYPNPGRTRETQY

abundance: few
v_gene: TRBV29-1
j_gene: TRBJ2-2
d_gene: -
CDR3aa: SVEGRPSTGELF

abundance: many
v_gene: TRBV6-5
j_gene: TRBJ1-1
d_gene: -
CDR3aa: ASSYVFQGSVTEAF

abundance: -
v_gene: TRBV4-3
j_gene: TRBJ1-2
d_gene: -
CDR3aa: ASSQDRIGGGYT

abundance: -
v_gene: TRBV3-1
j_gene: TRBJ1-4
d_gene: -
CDR3aa: ASSQELGGGADEKLF

abundance: few
v_gene: TRBV12-3/TRBV12-4
j_gene: TRBJ1-1
d_gene: -
CDR3aa: ASSLPSGTEAF

abundance: -
v_gene: TRBV7-9
j_gene: TRBJ1-2
d_gene: -
CDR3aa: ASSPPGSNYGYT

abundance: -
v_gene: TRBV5-1
j_gene: TRBJ1-2
d_gene: TRBD1
CDR3aa: ASTAGQNYGYT

abundance: -
v_gene: TRBV9
j_gene: TRBJ2-3
d_gene: -
CDR3aa: ASSDGDATDTQY

abundance: few
v_gene: TRBV5-6
j_gene: TRBJ1-1
d_gene: TRBD1
CDR3aa: ASSRGTRTGHEGTTEAF

abundance: few
v_gene: TRBV6-5
j_gene: TRBJ2-5
d_gene: TRBD2
CDR3aa: ASSYSTSGGQETQY

abundance: few
v_gene: TRBV7-2
j_gene: TRBJ1-6
d_gene: TRBD1
CDR3aa: ASSLAQGQAGSPLH

abundance: many
v_gene: TRBV7-6
j_gene: TRBJ2-2
d_gene: TRBD2
CDR3aa: ASSPRTSSNTGELF

abundance: -
v_gene: TRBV7-3
j_gene: TRBJ2-3
d_gene: TRBD2
CDR3aa: ASSLGASGGTDTQY

abundance: many
v_gene: TRBV5-1
j_gene: TRBJ2-3
d_gene: -
CDR3aa: ASSLPTDTQY

abundance: few
v_gene: TRBV7-2
j_gene: TRBJ1-6
d_gene: -
CDR3aa: ASSRTSGLPLH

abundance: few
v_gene: TRBV18
j_gene: TRBJ2-6
d_gene: -
CDR3aa: ASSSTADPSVGANVLT

abundance: few
v_gene: TRBV6-2/TRBV6-3
j_gene: TRBJ1-1
d_gene: -
CDR3aa: ASSSDLLGKAF

abundance: few
v_gene: TRBV24-1
j_gene: TRBJ2-1
d_gene: -
CDR3aa: ATSDRVGPAHEQF

abundance: few
v_gene: TRBV19
j_gene: TRBJ2-1
d_gene: -
CDR3aa: ATESANEQF

abundance: few
v_gene: TRBV7-2
j_gene: TRBJ2-7
d_gene: TRBD2
CDR3aa: ASSSPEAGGYEQY

abundance: many
v_gene: TRBV5-1
j_gene: TRBJ2-2
d_gene: -
CDR3aa: ASSWEANTGELF

abundance: few
v_gene: TRBV7-9
j_gene: TRBJ2-5
d_gene: -
CDR3aa: ASSSRGGSRVETQY

abundance: few
v_gene: TRBV20-1
j_gene: TRBJ2-2
d_gene: -
CDR3aa: SATDTGELF

abundance: -
v_gene: TRBV4-2
j_gene: TRBJ2-3
d_gene: -
CDR3aa: ASSQWAGADLDTQY

abundance: many
v_gene: TRBV7-2
j_gene: TRBJ2-1
d_gene: TRBD2
CDR3aa: ASSFWAGGNEQF